This T cell receptor beta chain was recovered during a study of cytomegalovirus exposure and HLA in healthy donors listed by TCRdb under 2017. As for the study more broadly: An earlier analysis of roughly 570 of the donors reported under 300 Gb of sequence data and around 120 million unique TCR beta sequences obtained from 150 million to 200 million T cells. An early release covering 500 to 750 HLA-typed donors comprised 250 to 350 gigabases of sequencing data and tens of millions of unique TCR sequences. The number of donors typed differed by locus, with roughly 620-630 for A, B, C, DRB1 and DQB1, about 500 for DQA1, 600 to 610 for DPA1, and some 470 for DPB1. An earlier analysis of roughly 600 of the donors used high-throughput TCR beta sequencing to judge whether each TCR beta V gene segment behaved as functional or pseudogenic. Alongside the repertoire data, information on donor age, sex, ethnicity and CMV serostatus was compiled. Class I and class II HLA loci were covered by the typing at four-digit resolution. On average, around 230,000 unique TCR beta nucleotide sequences were sequenced per donor among about 400 genotyped donors of the cohort, with 15% to 20% of those sequences being non-productive. Genome-wide SNP genotypes for about 65% of the roughly 670 donors were used in a later genetic analysis, which treated that subset as a discovery cohort. The aim of the study was to test whether cataloging public T cell receptors could identify signatures of past pathogen exposure. The later analysis used no new phenotypic data to find candidate immune exposures, relying instead on TCR beta sequences and their occurrence across donors. Every repertoire in the discovery cohort had been generated on one and the same sequencing platform. In a later analysis, previously published TCR beta repertoires from roughly 710 donors were re-analyzed and high-resolution HLA genotyping was added so that TCR occurrence patterns could be studied. The study profiled the T cell repertoires of 500 to 800 subjects by immunosequencing and related them to cytomegalovirus serostatus. Five DR-DQ haplotypes were treated as single units for association and clustering because of strong linkage in the cohort. A separate validation cohort of 90 to 150 different subjects was used in addition to the roughly 700-subject first cohort. High-throughput TCR immunosequencing, statistical association of individual TCRs with disease status, and machine learning were combined to predict cytomegalovirus infection status. The genetic ancestry cluster associated with self-reported Caucasian donors included roughly 84% of the 398 genotyped donors.

Comment on this clone: The target of this receptor is not known. No per-base quality is available; no much larger clone lies one base away.

The cohort was made up of 666 healthy bone marrow donors. Cohort members were all nominally healthy when sampled, although unrecorded immune exposures were likely present. The donor tested CMV seropositive, placing the donor among the 289 seropositive members of the cohort. Every donor gave a peripheral blood sample, and the peripheral blood mononuclear cells from that sample were used for TCR beta sequencing. Genomic DNA extraction from the blood cell samples was performed with the Qiagen DNeasy Blood Extraction Kit. Summary of the overall study and its limitations: A cluster of highly shared sequence variants was judged likely to represent a technical artifact of the sequencing pipeline. A later analysis found that HLA-associated TCR beta chains were more clonally expanded and had lower generation probabilities than equally common non-associated chains. It was suggested by the authors that the approach could potentially be generalized to other disease states and immunological phenotypes. A later analysis found that TCR association rates varied across HLA loci, with DRB1 alleles showing the most associated TCRs and HLA-C alleles the fewest. The presence/absence analyses assumed that sequencing depth was roughly uniform across donors, and that assumption may not be true. In a later analysis, several top co-occurrence clusters were reported to appear linked to parvovirus B19, influenza, CMV and Epstein-Barr virus. An earlier analysis of 587 of the donors showed that most TCR beta V segments appeared in productive rearrangements either about 90% or about 30% of the time, which broadly matched IMGT annotations. In vitro tests confirmed that a few of the cytomegalovirus-associated TCR beta chains recognize cytomegalovirus antigens. The 87-base-pair reads could not distinguish some IMGT-functional V segments, including TRBV6-2 and TRBV6-3, so those segments were excluded. About 17 rarely observed V segments, including chromosome 9 orphons, were excluded from the earlier analysis of some 590 of the donors because counts were too low. In a later genetic analysis, fewer N-insertions in productive TCRs were reported among donors in an Asian-associated ancestry cluster than the approximately 670-donor mean. CMV serostatus was the only immune exposure information available for the cohort. A later analysis associated about 18,000 TCR beta sequences with specific HLA alleles at a false discovery rate of 0.05. A further reported finding was that TCR beta sequences accurately predicted the HLA-A and HLA-B alleles for most subjects in the first cohort. The study listed 150 to 200 TCR beta chains as associated with cytomegalovirus. This cohort had only TCR beta chains sequenced, and the lack of alpha or paired-chain data limited which features could be detected. A later genetic analysis associated a missense DCLRE1C variant with V-gene and J-gene trimming of TCR beta chains, and an independent cohort replicated the association. Assigning TCR associations to individual alleles was difficult when HLA alleles, especially DR and DQ, strongly co-occurred. The classifier was reported to diagnose cytomegalovirus status with high specificity and sensitivity in both the original cohort and the validation cohort. Most TCR sequences were observed very rarely across donors, whereas some public TCRs were present in many individuals. HLA typing was unavailable for some donors at each locus, so association tests used only the typed subset. According to a later analysis, most CMV-associated TCR beta chains appeared to be HLA-restricted, and the HLA associations seemed to be driven largely by CMV exposure. Correlated functional status among segregating V segments might be attributable to linkage disequilibrium, but an unknown experimental factor could not be ruled out.

Receptor amplification or capture employed the immunoSEQ multiplex PCR assay. The multiplex PCR relied on a mix of 60 forward primers for TCR Vbeta segments and 13 reverse primers for TCR Jbeta segments. The CDR3 region of rearranged TCR beta genes was amplified from genomic DNA by a multiplex PCR assay. Amplified TCR beta libraries were sequenced as 87-base-pair reads on the Illumina HiSeq System. The published analysis was carried out like this. A later analysis counted approximately 76 million unique TCR beta chains across the approximately 700 repertoires, and roughly 10 million of these chains were shared by at least two donors. Raw reads were error-corrected and collapsed into unique sequences by a nearest-neighbor algorithm in which closely related sequences were merged to remove PCR and sequencing errors. To assign V, D and J gene segments, CDR3 sequences were aligned to IMGT reference sequences. For a sequence to be retained, a match of at least six nucleotides was required to both a V gene segment and a J gene segment. Rearrangements were called productive when the CDR3 lacked stop codons and stayed in frame with V and J; all others were non-productive. Following IMGT convention, CDR3 was defined as the stretch from the second conserved V-encoded cysteine up to the conserved J-encoded phenylalanine. Sequences without an unambiguous match to a single V gene segment were excluded from the earlier analysis of approximately 600 of the donors. An earlier analysis of 587 of the donors classified V segments as functional when productive rearrangements were above 56.7% and as segregating when the standard deviation between donors was above 5%. A statistical classification framework was built to diagnose cytomegalovirus status from the catalog of TCR beta chain sequences. In a later analysis, TCR nucleotide sequences were compared against IMGT/GENE-DB human TR gene sequences so that V and J genes could be assigned. The TCRdist pipeline was used in a later analysis to assign CDR3 sequences and most-parsimonious VDJ recombination scenarios. In a later analysis, every TCR beta chain was defined by the combination of its CDR3 amino acid sequence and its V-gene family, and reads without a unique V-gene family were dropped. As a way to deal with suspected cross-contamination and a sequencing artifact, a later analysis dropped 592 nucleotide sequences that were highly shared and had low generation probability. In a later analysis, a clonal expansion index for each public chain was calculated from normalized within-repertoire ranks of inferred template counts. In a later analysis, generation probabilities were computed using a VDJ recombination model fitted to out-of-frame rearrangements, and the results were checked against IGoR. Hypergeometric tests were used in a later analysis to score TCR-TCR, TCR-HLA and TCR-CMV co-occurrence, with a repertoire-size bias correction applied to the TCR pairs. To estimate false discovery rates, a later analysis permuted the HLA or CMV assignments 20 times. In a later analysis, co-occurring TCRs were grouped using DBSCAN, with TCRdist sequence similarity added in when clustering inside HLA-allele-positive subsets. Repertoires with fewer than 30,000 or more than 120,000 public chains were left out of co-occurrence clustering, as were about five repertoires with anomalous nucleotide sharing. Sourced from immuneACCESS, this table was stored by TCRdb with only in-frame sequences that have V and J called. A share of the clones is absent; for the studies checked, an unresolved V gene accounts for under half, and the remainder has no known explanation. That table is the source of V, J and clone size, and D and trimming were worked out from the DNA. The sample table shows 100,000 to 150,000 clones, and around 68% are seen once. Under 5% of the sample comes from the top ten.

Taken from the germline V gene, the CDR1 and CDR2 loops are SGHAT and FQNNGV. V loses 6 bases of germline sequence and J loses 5 bases, and the interval between the two ends is 14 bases. The cysteine opens and the phenylalanine closes a CDR3 of 13 amino acids. The CDR3 DNA has 39 bases and is translated from base 1. Sequenced sample: PBMCs. In this chain, TRBV11-2 is recombined with TRBJ2-7, and possibly TRBD2, on 5 matching bases. This receptor was identified in a man aged 40-55 years in good health and CMV-seropositive. The nucleotides are TGTGCCAGCAGTAGACGGGAAAGCGACGAGCAGTACTTC. This gives the protein CASSRRESDEQYF.